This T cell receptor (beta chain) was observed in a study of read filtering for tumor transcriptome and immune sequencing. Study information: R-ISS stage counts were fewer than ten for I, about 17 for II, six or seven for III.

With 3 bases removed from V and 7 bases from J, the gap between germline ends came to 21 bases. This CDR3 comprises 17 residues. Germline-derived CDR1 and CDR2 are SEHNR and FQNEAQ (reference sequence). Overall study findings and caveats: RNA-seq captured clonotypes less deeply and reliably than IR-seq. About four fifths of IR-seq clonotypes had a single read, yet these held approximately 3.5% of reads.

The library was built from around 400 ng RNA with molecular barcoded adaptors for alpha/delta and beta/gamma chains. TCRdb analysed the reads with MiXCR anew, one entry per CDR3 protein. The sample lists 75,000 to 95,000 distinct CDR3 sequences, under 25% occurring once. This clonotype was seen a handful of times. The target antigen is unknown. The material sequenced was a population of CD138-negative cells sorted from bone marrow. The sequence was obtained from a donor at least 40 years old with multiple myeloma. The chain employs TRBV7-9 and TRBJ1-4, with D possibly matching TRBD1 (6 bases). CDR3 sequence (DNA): TGTGCCAGCAGCTTGTTTCGCCGGGGGGGCAGCGGTGAAAAACTGTTTTTT. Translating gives CASSLFRRGGSGEKLFF.